This TCR beta chain is drawn from a study of tumor-infiltrating lymphocytes in primary liver carcinoma. This clonotype was counted a few times. Since a much larger clone is just one base distant, this may be a read error. Germline DNA was also extracted, with blood RNA taken from unsorted whole blood. V lost 0 bases and J 2 bases, leaving 23 bases between the germline ends. There are 20 residues in the CDR3. From germline, CDR1 is MNHEY and CDR2 SVGEGT. TCR beta cDNA was prepared out of around 460 ng total RNA by means of a constant-region primer. Slightly modified ARM-PCR with three nested multiplex PCR rounds yielded TCR beta libraries. It was with TRBV1-TRBV30 forward primers and a C-beta reverse primer that the first two PCR rounds were run, at 10 cycles each. TCRdb redid the calling of the multiplex PCR reads with MiXCR, one entry per CDR3 protein. The repertoire consists of 190,000 or so distinct CDR3 sequences, with less than 75% occurring once and the leading ten covering 6% to 8.5%.

This sequence was found in a woman in her sixties with primary liver carcinoma and hepatitis B virus infection. What was sequenced was peripheral blood. This sequence joins TRBV6-2 or TRBV6-3 and TRBJ2-1, with a possible D match to TRBD2 (6 bases). CDR3 amino acids: CASSYSRSRIRGMAYNEQFF. In nucleotides, the CDR3 is TGTGCCAGCAGTTACTCGAGATCAAGGATTCGCGGGATGGCCTACAATGAGCAGTTCTTC.